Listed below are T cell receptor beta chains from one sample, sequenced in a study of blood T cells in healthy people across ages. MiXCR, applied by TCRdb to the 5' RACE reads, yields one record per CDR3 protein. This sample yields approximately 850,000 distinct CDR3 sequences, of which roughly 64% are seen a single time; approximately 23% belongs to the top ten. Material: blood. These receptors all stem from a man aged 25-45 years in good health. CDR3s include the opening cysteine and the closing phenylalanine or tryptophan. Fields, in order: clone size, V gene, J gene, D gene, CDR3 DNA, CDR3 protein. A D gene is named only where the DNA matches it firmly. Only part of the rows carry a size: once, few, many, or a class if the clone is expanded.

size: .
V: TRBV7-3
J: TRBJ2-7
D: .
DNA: TGTGCCAGCAGCCCCTCCGGAGGGTCCAACTACGAGCAGTACTTC
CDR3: CASSPSGGSNYEQYF

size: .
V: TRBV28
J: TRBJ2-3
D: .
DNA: TGTGCCAGCAGTAAGGTTCGGGGATACTCAATCCCAGATACGCAGTATTTT
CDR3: CASSKVRGYSIPDTQYF

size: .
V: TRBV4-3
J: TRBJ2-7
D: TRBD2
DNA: TGCGCCAGCAGCCAAGATAGAAGGGGAGGGAATCACTACGAGCAGTACTTC
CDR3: CASSQDRRGGNHYEQYF

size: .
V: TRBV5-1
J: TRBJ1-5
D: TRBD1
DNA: TGCGCCAGCAGAACCGGGACAGGGGCAAATCAGCCCCAGCATTTT
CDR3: CASRTGTGANQPQHF

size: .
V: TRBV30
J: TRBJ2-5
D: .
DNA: TGTGCCTGGAGTGTCTCCAGGGGACGGTTAGAGACCCAGTACTTC
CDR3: CAWSVSRGRLETQYF

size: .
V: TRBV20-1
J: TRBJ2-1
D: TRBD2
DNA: TGCAGTGCCGAGGAGCGGGAGGGAAATGAGCAGTTCTTC
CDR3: CSAEEREGNEQFF

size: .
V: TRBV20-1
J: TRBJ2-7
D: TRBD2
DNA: TGCAGTGCTAGGGGACTAGCGGGAGTGGGCGAGCAGTACTTC
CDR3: CSARGLAGVGEQYF

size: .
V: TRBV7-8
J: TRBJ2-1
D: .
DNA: TGTGCCAGCAGCCCCAAATTACACAATGAGCAGTTCTTC
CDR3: CASSPKLHNEQFF

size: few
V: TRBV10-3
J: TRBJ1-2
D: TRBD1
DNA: TGTGCCATCGGGACAGGTGGTGTTGACCATGGCTACACCTTC
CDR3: CAIGTGGVDHGYTF

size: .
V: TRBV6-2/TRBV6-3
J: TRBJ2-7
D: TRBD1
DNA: TGTGCCAGCAGTTATCCCCGGACAGGGCAGAACGAGCAGTACTTC
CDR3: CASSYPRTGQNEQYF

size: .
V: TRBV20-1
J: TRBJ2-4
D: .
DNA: TGCAGTGCTAGGGAATTCGGGGGAAACATTCAGTACTTC
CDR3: CSAREFGGNIQYF

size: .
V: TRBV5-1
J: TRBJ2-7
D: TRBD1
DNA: TGCGCCGGCAGCTTGGAATCAGGGGGCAGCTCCTACGAGCAGTACTTC
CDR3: CAGSLESGGSSYEQYF

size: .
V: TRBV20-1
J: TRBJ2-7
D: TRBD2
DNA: TGCAGTGCTATTAGCGGGAGGGCCGCCCACGAGCAGTACTTC
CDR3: CSAISGRAAHEQYF

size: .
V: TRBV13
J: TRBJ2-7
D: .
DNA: TGTGCCAGCCATAAGCAGGGGCAACGATACGAGCAGTACTTC
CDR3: CASHKQGQRYEQYF

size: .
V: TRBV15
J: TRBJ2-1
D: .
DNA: TGTGCCACCAGCAGAGCGAGCGCTGAGCAGTTCTTC
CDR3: CATSRASAEQFF

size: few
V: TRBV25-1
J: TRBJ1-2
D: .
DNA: TGTGCCAGCAGGACCTTCGGGAACTATGGCTACACCTTC
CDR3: CASRTFGNYGYTF

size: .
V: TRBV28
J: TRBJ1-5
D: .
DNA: TGTGCCAGCAGCATTACAATCGGAGGTCAGCCCCAGCATTTT
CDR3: CASSITIGGQPQHF

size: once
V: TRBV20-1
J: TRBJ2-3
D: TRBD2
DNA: TGCAGTGCCGGGGGGGGCGCGAGTCAAAATGGGCACCGCACAGATACGCAGTATTTT
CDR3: CSAGGGASQNGHRTDTQYF

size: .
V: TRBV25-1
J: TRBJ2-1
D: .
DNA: TGTGCCAGCAGTGAATTCATGTTAGATGAGCAGTTCTTC
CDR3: CASSEFMLDEQFF

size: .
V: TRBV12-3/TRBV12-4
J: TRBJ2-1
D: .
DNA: TGTGCCAGCAGTTTACGGGGTGTAGGGTATGAGCAGTTCTTC
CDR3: CASSLRGVGYEQFF

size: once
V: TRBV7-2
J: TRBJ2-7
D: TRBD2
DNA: TGTGCCAGCAGCCCATCCCACCCGGGAGGGCCGTACGAGCAGTACTTC
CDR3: CASSPSHPGGPYEQYF

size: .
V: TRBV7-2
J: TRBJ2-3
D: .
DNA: TGTGCCAGCAGCAACCAAGACTTGGGTACGCAGTATTTT
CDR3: CASSNQDLGTQYF

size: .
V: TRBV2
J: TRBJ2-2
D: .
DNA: TGTGCCAGCAGTGTGAGGCAGGGTGTTGACACCGGGGAGCTGTTTTTT
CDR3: CASSVRQGVDTGELFF

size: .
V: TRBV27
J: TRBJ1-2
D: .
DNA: TGTGCCAGCAGTTCCACCTTTGACGGAGAAAACTATGGCTACACCTTC
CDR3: CASSSTFDGENYGYTF

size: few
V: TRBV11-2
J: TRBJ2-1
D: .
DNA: TGTGCCAGCAGCTCCCCCGCCCGGGAGTTAGCTGAGCAGTTCTTC
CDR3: CASSSPARELAEQFF

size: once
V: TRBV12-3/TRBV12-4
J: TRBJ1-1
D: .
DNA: TGTGCCAGCAGCCCCACGGGACGCCTGATGAACACTGAAGCTTTCTTT
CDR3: CASSPTGRLMNTEAFF

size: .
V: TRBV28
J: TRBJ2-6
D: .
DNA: TGTGCCAGCAGTTTTAAACCACAGGGCACTGGGGCCAACGTCCTGACTTTC
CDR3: CASSFKPQGTGANVLTF

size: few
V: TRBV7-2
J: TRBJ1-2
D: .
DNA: TGTGCCAGCAGCTTGTGGGACGGAGCTAACTATGGCTACACCTTC
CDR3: CASSLWDGANYGYTF

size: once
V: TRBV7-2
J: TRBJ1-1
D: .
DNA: TGTGCCAGCAGCTACGACGCGGGGGGGGCGCGTACTGAAGCTTTCTTT
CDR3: CASSYDAGGARTEAFF

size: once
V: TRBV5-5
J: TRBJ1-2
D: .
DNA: TGTGCCAGCAGCTTATACAACAACGGTTATGGCTACACCTTC
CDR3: CASSLYNNGYGYTF

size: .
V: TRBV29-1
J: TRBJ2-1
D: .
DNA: TGCAGCGTTGGTGGGGGGTTCTTC
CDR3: CSVGGGFF